The sequence of this T cell receptor beta chain was determined in a study of shared clonotypes between healthy human individuals (dated by TCRdb to between 2020 and 2021). Regarding the research as a whole: The cohort included a few men and two women between 18 and 49 years of age. For each donor, CD4 naive and CD4 memory were each run on three plates, CD8 naive on two plates, and CD8 memory on one plate. To estimate repertoire size and how much clonotypes are shared between individuals, the study performed deep sequencing of blood TCR repertoires from roughly five healthy adults. Leukapheresis yielded between about 0.94 and 9.5 billion PBMCs per donor. Different laboratories and diverse techniques were used to prepare libraries and sequence TCR repertoires, to increase sequencing depth and limit assay-specific biases.

As to this clone: Its antigen has not been determined. The sample holds no much larger clone one base away, and base qualities are not on file.

Paper-wide results and their limitations: The small number of donors limited the genetic and exposure-history diversity represented. Naive subsets generally had larger estimated clonotype richness than memory subsets did. Sampling was restricted to blood, and TCR repertoires in tissue are likely to differ from TCR repertoires in blood. Incomplete sequencing was indicated by rarefaction of sorted-subset datasets, despite the large sequencing depth. Compared with non-shared clonotypes, the clonotypes found in all four sorted-subset donors had higher generation probabilities. Pairwise subsampling led to the expectation that sequencing depth would affect the degree of clonotype sharing among donors. About 5% of naive CD4, roughly 3.5% of naive CD8, roughly 2.5% of memory CD4, and around 0.42% of memory CD8 clonotypes were shared across several donors.

The CDR3 numbers 16 residues from cysteine through phenylalanine. Of the read, only the CDR3 DNA is kept; its 48 bases are in frame from base 1. Between the V and J ends, shortened by 6 bases and 0 bases respectively, the junction contains 14 bases. CDR1 SNHLY and CDR2 FYNNEI were looked up in the germline V gene. Donors were healthy HIV-negative adults with no recently reported acute infections or vaccinations. Every donor was a Caucasian adult living in Nashville, Tennessee, USA. CD4+ T cells were enriched through magnetic negative selection, after which naive cells were positively selected on CD45RA and the remaining negative fraction served as the memory subset. After blood collection by leukapheresis, PBMCs were isolated using Ficoll-Histopaque density gradient centrifugation and then cryopreserved in the vapor phase of liquid nitrogen. Purity and quantity of every magnetically sorted T cell population were checked by analytical flow cytometry. From each sorted fraction, genomic DNA was isolated and quantified by UV absorbance on a Nanodrop 2000c.

Using the deep immunoSEQ assay, TCR CDR3 regions were amplified from genomic DNA by multiplex PCR. For each cell subset, the extracted genomic DNA was distributed evenly across all wells of several immunoSEQ 96-well plates, and each plate served as one replicate. For sorted subsets, each replicate PCR was loaded with roughly 190 ng genomic DNA, equivalent to 25,000 to 35,000 T cell genomes. Purified libraries were quantified with a Qubit 3.0 fluorometer, sized on a Bioanalyzer 2100, and re-quantified with the KAPA Library Quantification kit. Every immunoSEQ 96-well plate was sequenced on a separate single-read 150-cycle Illumina NextSeq 550 flow cell. The paper's processing steps were these. The immunoSEQ output contained only junctional sequences without quality scores, so filtering could not match that applied to full-length reads. Sequences were annotated with PyIR, a Python wrapper for IgBLAST v1.9, using IMGT germline references to assign V/J genes and CDR3. Reads with weak V/J assignments (E-value above 1e-6), missing CDR3, stop codons, out-of-frame junctions, or ambiguous translated residues were removed. V3J clonotypes were defined by identical inferred V gene, J gene, and CDR3 amino acid sequence. Percentage overlap between repertoires was computed as shared unique clonotypes divided by the size of the smaller repertoire. RTK rarefaction, the Chao1 estimator, and Recon v2.1 estimates of unobserved clonotypes were used to assess repertoire richness. OLGA was used to compute generation probabilities for all TCRbeta clonotypes that the gDNA method yielded from a handful of donors. In TCRdb, the immuneACCESS table is reduced to in-frame sequences with V and J assigned. These tables do not hold every clone; where another copy was compared, an unresolved V gene accounts for under half, and the others remain unexplained. V and J calls and clone size come straight from that table; D and trimming were deduced from the DNA. The table for this sample lists approximately 2.4 million clones; 95% of them were counted only once. The biggest ten clones account for roughly 0.13% of the sample.

The chain couples TRBV2 to TRBJ2-2; there is no confident call for the D gene. The TCR sequence derives from a man aged 18 to 30 in good health. Sequencing was done on a sample of naive CD4+ T cells sorted from blood. Reading the label with the study, this specimen's cell subset or site is: CD45RA+ positively selected. The sequenced DNA is TGTGCCAGCAGGGTAATGACACCCGCGAACACCGGGGAGCTGTTTTTT. Its amino acids are CASRVMTPANTGELFF.